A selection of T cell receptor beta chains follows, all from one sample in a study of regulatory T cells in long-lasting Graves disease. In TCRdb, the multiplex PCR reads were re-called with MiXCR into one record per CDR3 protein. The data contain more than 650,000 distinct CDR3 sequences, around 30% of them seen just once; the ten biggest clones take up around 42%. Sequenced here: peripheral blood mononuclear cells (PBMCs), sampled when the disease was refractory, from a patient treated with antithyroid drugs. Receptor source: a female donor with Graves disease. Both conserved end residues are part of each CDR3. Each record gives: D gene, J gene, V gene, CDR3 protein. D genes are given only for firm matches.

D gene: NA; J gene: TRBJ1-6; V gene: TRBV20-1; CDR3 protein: CSAREGVQPLHF
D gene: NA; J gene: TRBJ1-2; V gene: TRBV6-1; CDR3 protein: CASTTTGRGFRGGYTF
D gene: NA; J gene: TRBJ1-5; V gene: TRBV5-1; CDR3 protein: CASSLVAGNQPQHF
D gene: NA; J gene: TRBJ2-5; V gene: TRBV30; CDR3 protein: CAWSVRDSTTQYF
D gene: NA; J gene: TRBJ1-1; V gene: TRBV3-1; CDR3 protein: CASSPDGDTEAFF
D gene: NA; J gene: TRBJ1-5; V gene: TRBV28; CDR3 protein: CASSLPPDRRFRQPQHF
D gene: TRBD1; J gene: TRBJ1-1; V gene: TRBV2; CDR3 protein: CASSLTGARPVEAFF
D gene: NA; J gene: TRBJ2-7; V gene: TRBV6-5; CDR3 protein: CASSWRGSGTTLPYEQYF
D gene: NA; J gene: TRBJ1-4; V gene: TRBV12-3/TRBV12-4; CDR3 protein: CASSPAEGRGFNEKLFF
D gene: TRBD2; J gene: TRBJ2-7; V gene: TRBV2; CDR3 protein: CASSTSPGGEQYF
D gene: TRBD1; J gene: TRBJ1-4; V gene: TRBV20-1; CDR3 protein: CSARGGTVNEKLFF
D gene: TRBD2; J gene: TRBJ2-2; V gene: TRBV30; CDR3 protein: CAWSVAGVLSGELFF
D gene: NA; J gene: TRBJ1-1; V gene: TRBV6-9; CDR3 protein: CASSSAAGPTLNTEAFF
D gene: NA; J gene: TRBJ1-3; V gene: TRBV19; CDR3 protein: CASGQGDTIYF
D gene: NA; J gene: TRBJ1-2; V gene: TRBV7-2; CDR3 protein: CASSLTVYGYTF
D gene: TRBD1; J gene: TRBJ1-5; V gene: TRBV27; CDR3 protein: CASRRTGGAGQPQHF
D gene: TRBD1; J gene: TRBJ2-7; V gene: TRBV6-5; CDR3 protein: CASSYTGGTYF
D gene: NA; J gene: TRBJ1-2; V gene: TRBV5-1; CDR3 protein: CASGTADYGYTF
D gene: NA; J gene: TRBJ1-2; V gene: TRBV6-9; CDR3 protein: CASSYSPGAGYGYTF
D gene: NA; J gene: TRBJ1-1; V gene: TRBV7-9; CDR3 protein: CASSLIRATEAFF
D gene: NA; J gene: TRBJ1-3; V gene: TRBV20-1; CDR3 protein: CSAITGSGNTIYF
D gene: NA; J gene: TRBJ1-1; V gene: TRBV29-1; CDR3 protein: CSVESGKTEAFF
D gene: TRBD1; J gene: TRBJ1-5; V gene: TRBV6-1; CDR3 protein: CASSQGGNGQPQHF
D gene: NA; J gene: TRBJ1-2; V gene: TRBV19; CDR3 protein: CASSTGRSYGYTF
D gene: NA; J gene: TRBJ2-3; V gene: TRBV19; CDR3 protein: CASSIDPRMGDTQYF
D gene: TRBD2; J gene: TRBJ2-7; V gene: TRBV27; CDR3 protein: CASTGTSGYEQYF
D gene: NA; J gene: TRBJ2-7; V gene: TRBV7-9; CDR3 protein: CASSFAVSYEQYF
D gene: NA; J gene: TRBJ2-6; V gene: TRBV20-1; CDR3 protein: CSARAMTDSGANVLTF
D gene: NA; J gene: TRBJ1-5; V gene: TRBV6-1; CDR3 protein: CASSEAWIRPQHF
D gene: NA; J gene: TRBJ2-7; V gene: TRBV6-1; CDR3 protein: CASSPYQTGTYEQYF
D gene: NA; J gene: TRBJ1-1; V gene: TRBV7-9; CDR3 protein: CASSLAQGYEAFF
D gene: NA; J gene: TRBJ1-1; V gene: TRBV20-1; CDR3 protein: CSAIFQGPNEAFF
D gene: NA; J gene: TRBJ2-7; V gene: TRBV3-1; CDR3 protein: CASTIKAGGLEQYF
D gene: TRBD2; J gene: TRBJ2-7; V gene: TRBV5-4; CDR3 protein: CASSERLAGGKYEQYF
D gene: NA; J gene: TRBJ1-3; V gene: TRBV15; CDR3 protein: CATSRDRPAGNTIYF
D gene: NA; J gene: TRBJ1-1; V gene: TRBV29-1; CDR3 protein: CSVVQGDTEAFF
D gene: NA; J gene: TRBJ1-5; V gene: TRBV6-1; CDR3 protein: CASIRRGAYQPQHF
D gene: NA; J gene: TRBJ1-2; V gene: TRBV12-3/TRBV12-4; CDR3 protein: CASSLGHRLQGLSNYGYTF
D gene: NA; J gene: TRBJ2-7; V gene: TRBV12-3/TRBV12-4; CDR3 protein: CASRPSGAGQTNEQYF
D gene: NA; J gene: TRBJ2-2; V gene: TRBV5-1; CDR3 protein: CASSPGTRGGELFF
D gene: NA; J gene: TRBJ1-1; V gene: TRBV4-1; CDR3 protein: CASSPRQDGEAFF
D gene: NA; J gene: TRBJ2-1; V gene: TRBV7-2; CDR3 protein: CASSPEGIAYNEQFF
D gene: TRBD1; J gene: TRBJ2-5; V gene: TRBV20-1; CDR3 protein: CSAGTARLETQYF
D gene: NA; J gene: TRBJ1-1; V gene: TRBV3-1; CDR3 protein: CASSQFGGGDEAFF
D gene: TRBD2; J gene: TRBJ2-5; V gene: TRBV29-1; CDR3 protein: CSVGEWRERWETQYF
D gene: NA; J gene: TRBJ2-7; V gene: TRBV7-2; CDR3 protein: CASSLVTGVSYEQYF
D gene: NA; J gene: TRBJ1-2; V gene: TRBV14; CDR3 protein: CASSQDRLHYTF